The sequence of this T cell receptor (beta chain) was determined in a study of CD8 T cells in Susac syndrome. The RNA input was roughly 0.45 to 1 ug, and it was reverse transcribed with random hexamers. MiXCR, applied by TCRdb to the immunoSEQ multiplex PCR reads, yields one record per CDR3 protein. The table records just over 300,000 distinct CDR3 sequences, roughly 94% of them present only once. This clonotype was counted a single time. CDR1 is SGHRS, CDR2 YFSETQ, per germline. V gave up 4 bases and J gave up 0 bases, with 14 bases separating them. The CDR3 loop spans 15 amino acids. The sequenced sample consisted of CD4+ T cells from PBMCs. This receptor was obtained from a human donor with multiple sclerosis. This chain connects TRBV5-1 to TRBJ2-7, with D maybe TRBD1 (6 bases). The CDR3 loop reads CASSEDSPISYEQYF. In DNA, the CDR3 is TGCGCCAGCAGCGAGGACAGCCCCATCTCCTACGAGCAGTACTTC.